Listed below are T cell receptor beta chains from one sample, sequenced in a study of tumor and adjacent non-tumor tissue in lung cancer. MiXCR was run by TCRdb on the multiplex PCR reads, yielding one entry per CDR3 protein. The table has 100,000 to 150,000 distinct CDR3 sequences, approximately 66% seen once; the top ten hold 13%. Sample: lung tumor tissue. The source is a man in his thirties or forties with non-small cell lung cancer. Both conserved end residues are part of each CDR3. Each record gives: J gene, V gene, CDR3 protein.

>TRBJ2-7|TRBV20-1
CSVERGDSYEQYF
>TRBJ2-7|TRBV29-1
CSVEAPGAGLREQYF
>TRBJ1-2|TRBV6-5
CASSYSAGTGVNYGYTF
>TRBJ1-5|TRBV5-5
CASSFEPSNQPQHF
>TRBJ2-5|TRBV11-3
CASCLEASGQETQYF
>TRBJ2-6|TRBV20-1
CSTRDLSSGANVLTF
>TRBJ2-3|TRBV7-8
CASSSWTSGVHAQYF
>TRBJ2-2|TRBV11-3
CASSLDMSRGLFF
>TRBJ2-1|TRBV5-4
CASSFRAGASYNKQFF
>TRBJ1-1|TRBV11-3
CTSSTRDRSNSEAFF
>TRBJ2-7|TRBV20-1
CSAEGSSYEQYF
>TRBJ2-5|TRBV11-2
CTSSLNRVQETQNF
>TRBJ2-7|TRBV5-6
CASILDLGIGEQYF
>TRBJ2-2|TRBV11-2
CVSSNSGRLSTGELFF
>TRBJ2-3|TRBV11-1
CASSSGGETLYF
>TRBJ1-5|TRBV6-1
CASSDAQTGKGPQHF
>TRBJ1-5|TRBV13
CASSLGQAGPQHF
>TRBJ1-1|TRBV20-1
CSAEIKGRQNTEAFF
>TRBJ2-3|TRBV11-3
CASSLPPADMQYF
>TRBJ1-2|TRBV6-5
CASSFTGGAVGYTF
>TRBJ1-1|TRBV6-2/TRBV6-3
CVSRLPGRATETFF
>TRBJ2-7|TRBV12-3/TRBV12-4
CASSLRLAGYEQHF
>TRBJ2-3|TRBV6-5
CASSRTSPGTQYF
>TRBJ2-7|TRBV6-2/TRBV6-3
CASSYSAGQYF